This is a list of T cell receptor beta chains from one sample in a study of blood T cell repertoires in COVID-19. The repertoire was sequenced with immunoSEQ multiplex PCR; TCRdb's copy has only in-frame clones and lacks some. This sample yields fewer than 500,000 clones, of which 75% to 90% are seen a single time; about 0.75% belongs to the top ten. Sequencing was carried out using PBMCs or T cells enriched from blood (not recorded which). The receptors derive from a woman under 30 who had recovered from COVID-19. Both conserved end residues are part of each CDR3. The size entry is marked missing in some rows and otherwise reads once, few, many or a size class.

j_gene,v_gene,abundance,CDR3aa
TRBJ2-5,TRBV3-1/TRBV3-2,once,CASSPGLAGGLGETQYF
TRBJ2-5,TRBV2,few,CASRRVTQYF
TRBJ1-2,TRBV18,-,CASSPEGDSYTF
TRBJ1-4,TRBV25-1,-,CASSVGSTNEKLFF
TRBJ1-1,TRBV7-9,-,CASSPDRVTEAFF
TRBJ2-7,TRBV4-1,once,CASSQGGQVKSYEQYF
TRBJ2-3,TRBV5-6,-,CASSQGLETDTQYF
TRBJ2-7,TRBV6-6,-,CASSYLGTTEQYF
TRBJ1-5,TRBV6-5,-,CASMSWGGENQPQHF
TRBJ2-3,TRBV7-9,-,CASSSRDTQYF
TRBJ1-2,TRBV7-3,few,CASSLSGTGDGGYTF
TRBJ1-6,TRBV12-5,-,CASGLGDRSPLHF
TRBJ2-1,TRBV7-2,-,CASRLAGGHYNEQFF
TRBJ1-2,TRBV2,-,CASSERPGTTNYGYTF
TRBJ2-1,TRBV6-4,few,CATSSGTEGEQFF
TRBJ1-3,TRBV19,-,CASSIAYEASGNTIYF
TRBJ2-5,TRBV5-1,-,CASASRMYQETQYF
TRBJ2-5,TRBV21-1,few,CASSNRGASGGAWETQYF
TRBJ2-3,TRBV5-1,-,CASSLAGSGGGTDTQYF
TRBJ2-5,TRBV28,-,CASRFEPLGLAGVGETQYF
TRBJ1-6,TRBV4-1,-,CASSHPIKGVENSPLHF
TRBJ1-1,TRBV4-1,-,CASSQDRADRFHTEAFF
TRBJ1-4,TRBV10-3,-,CAISEGSGGGEKLFF
TRBJ2-2,TRBV2,few,CATSLHRETGELFF
TRBJ1-2,TRBV28,-,CASSLGEGYTF
TRBJ1-1,TRBV3-1/TRBV3-2,-,CASSGLRNTEAFF
TRBJ2-3,TRBV6-7,-,CASSANKGGATDTQYF
TRBJ2-7,TRBV30,-,CAWSGGQGTYEQYF
TRBJ1-2,TRBV2,-,CASSEGEAYGYTF
TRBJ1-2,TRBV10-2,-,CASSGTGMEGYTF
TRBJ2-5,TRBV7-2,few,CASSLDQGYQETQYF
TRBJ2-5,TRBV3-1/TRBV3-2,-,CASSQGGRGTQYF
TRBJ2-7,TRBV19,-,CASSEDRQSYEQYF
TRBJ1-6,TRBV5-8,once,CASEENNSPLHF
TRBJ2-1,TRBV19,once,CASSIGGENNEQFF
TRBJ2-5,TRBV6-6,-,CASSPRTSGEYQETQYF
TRBJ1-3,TRBV4-1,-,CASNQVGERGNTIYF
TRBJ1-6,TRBV2,-,CASSEWRGDNSPLHF